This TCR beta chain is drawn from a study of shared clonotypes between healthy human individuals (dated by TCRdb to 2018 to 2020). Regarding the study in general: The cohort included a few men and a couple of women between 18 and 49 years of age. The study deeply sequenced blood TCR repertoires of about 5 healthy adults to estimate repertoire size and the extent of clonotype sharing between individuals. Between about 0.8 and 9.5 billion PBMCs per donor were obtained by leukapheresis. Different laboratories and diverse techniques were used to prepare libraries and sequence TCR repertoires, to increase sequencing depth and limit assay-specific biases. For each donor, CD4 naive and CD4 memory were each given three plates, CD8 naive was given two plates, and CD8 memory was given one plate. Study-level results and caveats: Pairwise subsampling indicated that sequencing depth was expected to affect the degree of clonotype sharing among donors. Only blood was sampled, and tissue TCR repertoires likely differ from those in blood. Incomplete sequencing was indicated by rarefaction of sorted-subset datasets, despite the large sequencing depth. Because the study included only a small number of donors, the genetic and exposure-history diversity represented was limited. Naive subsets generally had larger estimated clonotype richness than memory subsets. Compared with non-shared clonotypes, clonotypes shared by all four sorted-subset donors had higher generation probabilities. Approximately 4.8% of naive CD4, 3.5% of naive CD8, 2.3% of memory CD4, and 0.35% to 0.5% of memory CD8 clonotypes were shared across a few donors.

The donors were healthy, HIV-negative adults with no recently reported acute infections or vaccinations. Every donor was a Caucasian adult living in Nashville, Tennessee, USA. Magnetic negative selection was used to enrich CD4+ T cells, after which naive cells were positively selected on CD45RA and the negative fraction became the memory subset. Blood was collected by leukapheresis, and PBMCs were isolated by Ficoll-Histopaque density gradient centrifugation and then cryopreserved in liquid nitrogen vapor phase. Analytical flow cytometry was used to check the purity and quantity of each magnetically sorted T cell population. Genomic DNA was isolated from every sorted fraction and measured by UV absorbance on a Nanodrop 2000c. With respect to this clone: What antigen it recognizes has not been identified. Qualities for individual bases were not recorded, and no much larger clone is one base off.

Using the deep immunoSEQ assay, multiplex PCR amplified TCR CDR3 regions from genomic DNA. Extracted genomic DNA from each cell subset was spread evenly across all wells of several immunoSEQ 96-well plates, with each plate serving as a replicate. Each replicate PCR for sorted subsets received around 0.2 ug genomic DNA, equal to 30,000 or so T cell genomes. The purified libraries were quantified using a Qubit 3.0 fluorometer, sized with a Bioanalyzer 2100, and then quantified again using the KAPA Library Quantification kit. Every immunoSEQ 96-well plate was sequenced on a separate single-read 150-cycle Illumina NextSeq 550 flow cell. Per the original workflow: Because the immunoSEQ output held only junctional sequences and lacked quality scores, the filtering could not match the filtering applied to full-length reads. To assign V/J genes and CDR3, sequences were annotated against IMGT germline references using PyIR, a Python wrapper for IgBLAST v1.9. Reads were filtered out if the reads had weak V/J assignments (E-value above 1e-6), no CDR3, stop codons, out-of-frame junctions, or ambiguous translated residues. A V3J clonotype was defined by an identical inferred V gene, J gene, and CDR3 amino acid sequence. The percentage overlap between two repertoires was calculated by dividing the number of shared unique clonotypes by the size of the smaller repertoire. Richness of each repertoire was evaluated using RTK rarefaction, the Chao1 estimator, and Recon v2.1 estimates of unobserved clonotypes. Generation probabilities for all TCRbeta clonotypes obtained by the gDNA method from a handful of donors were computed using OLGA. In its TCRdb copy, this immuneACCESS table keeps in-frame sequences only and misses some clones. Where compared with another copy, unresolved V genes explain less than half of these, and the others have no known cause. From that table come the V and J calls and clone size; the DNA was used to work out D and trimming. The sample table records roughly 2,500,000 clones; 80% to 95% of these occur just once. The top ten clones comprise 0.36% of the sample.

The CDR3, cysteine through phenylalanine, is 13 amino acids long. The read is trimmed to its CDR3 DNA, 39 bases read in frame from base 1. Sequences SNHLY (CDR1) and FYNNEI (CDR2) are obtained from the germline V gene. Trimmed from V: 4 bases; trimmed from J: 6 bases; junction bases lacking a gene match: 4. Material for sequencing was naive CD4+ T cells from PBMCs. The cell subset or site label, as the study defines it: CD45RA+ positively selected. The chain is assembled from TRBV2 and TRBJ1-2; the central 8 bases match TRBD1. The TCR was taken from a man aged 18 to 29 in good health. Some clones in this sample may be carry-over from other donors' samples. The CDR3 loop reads CASSAQGGDGYTF. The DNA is TGTGCCAGCAGTGCACAGGGGGGGGATGGCTACACCTTC.